The clone carrying this TCR beta chain has at least ten counts. The data derive from a study of T cells in Graves' hyperthyroidism and ophthalmopathy. Amplification of TCR beta CDR3 regions was performed using RNA transcripts as template. An initial round of RT-PCR targeting the TCR CDR3 relied on the HTBI primer set. TCRdb fed the multiplex PCR reads into MiXCR, producing one record per CDR3 protein. Of some 570,000 distinct CDR3 sequences detected, 15% to 20% appear once; the ten largest clones hold roughly 15%. The source of this sequence is a woman younger than 35 with Graves' ophthalmopathy. Source material: blood.

The CDR3 DNA sequence: TGTGCCAGCAGCTTATTGGTAAGCAGGCAACCCTACGAGCAGTACTTC. Translating gives CASSLLVSRQPYEQYF. V usage is TRBV7-9 and J usage is TRBJ2-7; D remains unclear. The CDR3 has 16 residues. CDR1 is SEHNR and CDR2 is FQNEAQ in the germline V gene (reference sequence). With 2 bases removed from V and 2 bases from J, the gap between germline ends came to 16 bases.